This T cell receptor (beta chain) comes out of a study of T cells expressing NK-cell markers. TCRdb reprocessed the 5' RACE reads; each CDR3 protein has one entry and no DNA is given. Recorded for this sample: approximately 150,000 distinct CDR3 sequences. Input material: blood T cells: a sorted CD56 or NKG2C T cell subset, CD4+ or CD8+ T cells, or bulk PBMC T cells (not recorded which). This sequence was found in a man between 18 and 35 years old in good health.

CDR3 loop: CAWSPGLAGLNEQFF. V is TRBV30 and J is TRBJ2-1; TCRdb outputs TRBD2, but without DNA this stays unchecked. Germline assignment: CDR1 GTSNPN and CDR2 SVGIG (reference sequence). The CDR3 has 15 residues.